The 24 T cell receptor beta chains in this list originate from one sample, sequenced in a study of graft-versus-host responses after intestinal transplantation (dated by TCRdb to the early 2020s). Taken with the paper, the label for time point translates to: cells obtained before transplantation from donor or recipient. These TCRs' antigens remain unknown. Receptor amplification or capture employed the immunoSEQ multiplex PCR assay. TCRdb took this table from immuneACCESS and kept in-frame rearrangements with V and J called. Such tables lack part of the clones; where checked against another copy, unresolved V genes explain under half of the gap, and the rest is unexplained. Here the sample has around 120,000 clones; 85% to 95% occur a single time. More than 2.5% of the sample lies in the top ten. Material: unstimulated CD8+ T cells sorted from spleen or lymph node cells, obtained before intestinal transplant. Receptor source: a human donor who received an intestinal transplant.

Of note for this clone: The sample holds other DNA sequences that translate to the same CDR3. CDR3 in amino acids: CASSYSGSTNEKLFF. CDR3 sequence (DNA): TGTGCCAGCAGTTACTCGGGCAGTACAAATGAAAAACTGTTTTTT. The chain has TRBV6-5 and TRBJ1-4; no definite D call. The CDR3 consists of 15 residues. The germline gives CDR1 MNHEY, CDR2 SVGAGI. The ends were cut back, 0 bases at V and 5 bases at J, with 10 bases in the middle.

V is TRBV7-2 and J is TRBJ1-4; possibly TRBD1 for D (5 bases). The CDR3 runs to 18 residues. V lost 4 bases and J lost 2, with 20 bases in between. Germline CDR1 SGHTA, CDR2 FQGNSA. The CDR3 sequence is CASSSSPQVRWTNEKLFF. DNA for the CDR3: TGTGCCAGCAGCTCCAGTCCACAGGTCCGCTGGACTAATGAAAAACTGTTTTTT.

The chain uses TRBV19 and TRBJ1-2; no reliable D call. Looked up from germline, CDR1 is LNHDA and CDR2 is SQIVND (reference sequence). CDR3 size: 15 residues. V shed 0 bases and J shed 4 bases, with 12 bases lying between them. The CDR3 loop is CASSIDRVPFYGYTF. The CDR3 coding sequence is TGTGCCAGTAGTATAGATCGGGTTCCCTTCTATGGCTACACCTTC.

The chain has TRBV7-9 and TRBJ1-4; D not resolved. This CDR3 comprises 13 residues. The germline gives CDR1 SEHNR, CDR2 FQNEAQ (reference sequence). V lost 2 bases and J lost 7, with 8 bases in between. The CDR3 reads CASSLKLSEKLFF. The CDR3 DNA reads TGTGCCAGCAGCTTAAAGTTATCTGAAAAACTGTTTTTT.

The V call is TRBV7-8, the J call TRBJ2-3, with 7 bases matching TRBD2. Losses at the gene ends were 3 bases for V and 5 bases for J; bases not matched to a gene: 5. This CDR3 has 14 amino acids. Germline CDR1 SGHVS, CDR2 FQNEAQ. The CDR3 DNA sequence: TGTGCCAGCAGCTTCTCGGCTAGCGGAGATACGCAGTATTTT. This codes for CASSFSASGDTQYF.

CDR3 residues: CASSFAREIDTGELFF. The CDR3 bases are TGCGCCAGCAGCTTTGCGCGGGAGATAGACACCGGGGAGCTGTTTTTT. The rearrangement links TRBV5-1 to TRBJ2-2; TRBD2 aligns across 7 bases. J gave up 3 bases and V 2 bases, and 7 bases lay outside the gene matches. The CDR3 sequence is 16 residues long. From germline, CDR1 is SGHRS and CDR2 YFSETQ.

The chain has TRBV20-1 and TRBJ2-5; 7 bases fit TRBD1. The germline V gene encodes CDR1 DFQATT and CDR2 SNEGSKA (reference sequence). The CDR3 extends over 9 amino acids. Trimming cost V 4 bases and J 12 bases; bases outside gene matches: 2. CDR3 sequence: CSAKTGKYF. In nucleotides, the CDR3 is TGCAGTGCTAAGACAGGGAAGTACTTC.

This chain connects TRBV27 to TRBJ2-3; D is unclear. Germline V gene lookup returns CDR1 MNHEY and CDR2 SMNVEV (reference sequence). The CDR3 totals 14 residues. With 5 bases removed from V and 4 bases from J, the gap between germline ends came to 13 bases. The CDR3 protein is CASSPLMGADTQYF. The CDR3 nucleotides are TGTGCCAGCAGTCCACTGATGGGCGCAGATACGCAGTATTTT.

This rearrangement joins TRBV15 to TRBJ2-5; TRBD1 matches 7 bases. The CDR3 length is 15 residues. The trim removed 1 base at V and 2 bases at J, leaving 4 bases unmatched. The germline gives CDR1 LNHNV, CDR2 YYDKDF (reference sequence). The DNA of the CDR3 is TGTGCCACCAGCAGAGGGGGGACAGAACAAGAGACCCAGTACTTC. Its translation is CATSRGGTEQETQYF.

The chain has TRBV19 and TRBJ2-5, with TRBD1 as a possible D gene (6 bases). Trimming removed 5 bases at V and 5 bases at J, with 18 bases between. This CDR3 is built from 15 residues. Germline V CDR1 and CDR2: LNHDA, SQIVND (reference sequence). This chain's CDR3 is CASSARTVESETQYF. For the CDR3, the DNA is TGTGCCAGTAGTGCCCGGACAGTAGAATCGGAGACCCAGTACTTC.

The V call is TRBV4-3, the J call TRBJ2-1; D is unclear. This CDR3 is built from 14 residues. V was clipped by 0 bases and J by 5 bases, with 8 bases between them. Germline CDR1 reads LGHNA; CDR2 reads YSLEER. Here the CDR3 DNA reads TGCGCCAGCAGCCAAGATCGCGGAGACAATGAGCAGTTCTTC. Translation: CASSQDRGDNEQFF.

The chain employs TRBV9 and TRBJ2-3; TRBD2 might be the D (5 bases). This CDR3 spans 16 amino acids. V was cut by 0 bases and J by 1 base, with 12 bases left in between. Germline-derived CDR1 and CDR2 are SGDLS and YYNGEE. The CDR3 sequence: CASSVDIAPGTDTQYF. The CDR3 nucleotides read TGTGCCAGCAGCGTAGATATAGCGCCGGGCACAGATACGCAGTATTTT.

CDR3 DNA: TGTGCCAGCAGCTGGAACACTCTAGCGGTCCACGCCAATACGCAGTATTTT. Translating it yields CASSWNTLAVHANTQYF. The chain couples TRBV12-1 to TRBJ2-3; the DNA was not used to check the table's D call, TRBD2. TRBV12-1 is annotated as a pseudogene. The CDR3 consists of 17 residues.

The chain combines TRBV4-1 with TRBJ1-1; 10 bases agree with TRBD1. Trimming cost V 5 bases and J 4 bases; bases outside gene matches: 4. The CDR3 spans 14 residues. Per the germline V gene, CDR1 is MGHRA and CDR2 is YSYEKL. The CDR3 bases are TGCGCCAGCAGCTCGGGACAGGGGTTCACTGAAGCTTTCTTT. This translates into CASSSGQGFTEAFF.

The CDR3 coding sequence is TGTGCCAGCAGTTTTCGCGATGAGCAGTTCTTC. Its translation is CASSFRDEQFF. V usage is TRBV28 and J usage is TRBJ2-1; no clear D gene. The CDR3 loop spans 11 amino acids. The V gene's germline CDR1 is MDHEN and CDR2 SYDVKM. V dropped 3 bases and J dropped 8 bases, with 5 bases sitting between them.

The V and J genes are TRBV14 and TRBJ2-7, with D perhaps TRBD2 (6 bases). This CDR3 has 14 amino acids. The germline V gene encodes CDR1 SGHDN and CDR2 FVKESK. V gave up 2 bases and J gave up 2 bases, with 10 bases separating them. The CDR3 DNA reads TGTGCCAGCAGCCAACGGCGGGACCCCTACGAGCAGTACTTC. It yields the protein CASSQRRDPYEQYF.

J is TRBJ2-3 and V is TRBV9, with TRBD1 matching over 10 bases. This CDR3 has 15 amino acids. Germline CDR1 and CDR2: SGDLS and YYNGEE. Trimming at V came to 0 bases and at J to 3 bases, leaving 1 base not matched to a gene. CDR3 sequence reads: CASSVGGQGTDTQYF. The CDR3 nucleotides read TGTGCCAGCAGCGTAGGGGGACAGGGGACAGATACGCAGTATTTT.

The rearrangement joins TRBV6-1 to TRBJ1-5; TRBD1 matches 9 bases. The CDR3 is 19 residues long. V shed 1 base and J 1 base; nucleotides not matched to a gene: 11. Per the germline V gene, CDR1 is MNHNS and CDR2 is SASEGT. The CDR3 DNA is TGTGCCAGCAGTGAAGAAGGGGGGACAGGGTCTTACAGCAATCAGCCCCAGCATTTT. It encodes CASSEEGGTGSYSNQPQHF.

This chain joins TRBV13 and TRBJ2-1, with D uncertain. Between the trimmed V and J ends, which lost 5 bases and 7 bases, there was a span of 15 bases. CDR3 length equals 14 residues. Germline V lookup: CDR1 PRHDT, CDR2 FYEKMQ (reference sequence). CDR3 in DNA: TGTGCCAGCAGCCCCCCCCGGACCCCGAATGAGCAGTTCTTC. Protein: CASSPPRTPNEQFF.

For the CDR3, the DNA is TGCGCCAGCAGCCAGTCCAGGACGGATTACAATGAGCAGTTCTTC. Its protein is CASSQSRTDYNEQFF. The chain joins TRBV4-3 to TRBJ2-1; D is uncertain. Germline V gene data show CDR1 as LGHNA and CDR2 as YSLEER. This CDR3 has 15 amino acids. Trimming pared 3 bases from V and 4 bases from J, leaving 13 bases between.

This chain links TRBV19 with TRBJ1-5; D is undetermined. Trimming cost V 6 bases and J 0 bases, with 12 bases left between them. CDR1 and CDR2 (germline): LNHDA, SQIVND (reference sequence). The CDR3 spans 15 residues. CDR3 amino acids: CASSFGVYSNQPQHF. The CDR3 DNA reads TGTGCCAGTAGCTTCGGGGTATATAGCAATCAGCCCCAGCATTTT.

CDR3 sequence: CASSAFTGLGAYEQYF. The CDR3 DNA reads as TGTGCCAGCAGCGCGTTTACAGGGCTCGGCGCCTACGAGCAGTACTTC. The genes are TRBV7-9 and TRBJ2-7, with D maybe TRBD1 (6 bases). This CDR3 region has 16 residues. With 5 bases removed from V and 2 bases from J, the gap between germline ends came to 19 bases. Germline loops: CDR1 SEHNR, CDR2 FQNEAQ (reference sequence).

This chain connects TRBV27 to TRBJ2-1; 9 positions match TRBD2. The V and J ends lost 7 bases and 5 bases, in that order; junction bases with no gene match: 12. There are 16 residues in the CDR3. Germline CDR1 MNHEY, CDR2 SMNVEV (reference sequence). Here the CDR3 DNA reads TGTGCCAGCACTCCGGGACTAGCCCATCGGGACAATGAGCAGTTCTTC. Translating gives CASTPGLAHRDNEQFF.

J is TRBJ2-7 and V is TRBV28, with TRBD1 matching over 8 bases. This CDR3 has 15 amino acids. CDR1 MDHEN and CDR2 SYDVKM come from the germline V gene. V was pared by 1 base and J by 4 bases, with 6 bases of the junction left unmatched. The CDR3 DNA is TGTGCCAGCAGTTTATTAAGGACAGGGCGGTACGAGCAGTACTTC. Amino acids: CASSLLRTGRYEQYF.